Listed here are 20 T cell receptor beta chains from one sample, sequenced in a study of CD8 T cells in ankylosing spondylitis. TCRdb re-analysed the 5' RACE reads in MiXCR, keeping a single row per CDR3 protein. The repertoire has roughly 230,000 distinct CDR3 sequences, 10% to 13% of them found once; the top ten carry 2.6%. The sequencing sample was made of blood, either unsorted or a sorted T cell fraction (not recorded which). These receptor sequences come from a male donor with ankylosing spondylitis or in good health (not recorded which).

This clonotype was seen at least ten times. The chain uses TRBV6-1 and TRBJ2-1; TRBD2 agrees at 12 bases. The V segment lost 5 bases and the J segment 7 bases; nucleotides outside the gene matches: 9. In germline, CDR1 is MNHNS, CDR2 SASEGT. This CDR3 has 16 amino acids. DNA of the CDR3: TGTGCCAGCAGTCCCCTAGCGGGGGGGCGGGAAAATGAGCAGTTCTTC. Translation: CASSPLAGGRENEQFF.

V gene TRBV10-3 combines with J gene TRBJ1-1; 9 bases line up with TRBD1. The junction had 21 bases not matched to a gene; V was cut back by 6 bases and J by 4 bases. In germline, CDR1 is ENHRY, CDR2 SYGVKD. The CDR3 runs to 19 residues. The CDR3 loop is CAIRKNLDRGISYGTEAFF. Written as DNA, the CDR3 is TGTGCCATCAGAAAGAACTTAGACAGGGGGATCTCGTATGGCACTGAAGCTTTCTTT.

DNA of the CDR3: TGTGCCAGCAGCGGGCCCTCGATACAGCGGGGGTACACGGGGCCGTACTCCGGGGAGCTGTTTTTT. Amino acids: CASSGPSIQRGYTGPYSGELFF. The V gene is TRBV9, the J gene TRBJ2-2; 8 bases agree with TRBD2. The germline V gene has CDR1 SGDLS and CDR2 YYNGEE. This CDR3 contains 22 residues. J lost 6 bases, V lost 3 bases, and 28 bases had no gene match.

This clonotype was counted ten times or more. The rearrangement joins TRBV5-1 to TRBJ2-3; D is ambiguous. Looked up from germline, CDR1 is SGHRS and CDR2 is YFSETQ. The CDR3 runs 15 residues. The ends were cut back, 2 bases at V and 0 bases at J, with 10 bases in the middle. In DNA form, the CDR3 reads TGCGCCAGCAGCTTTCAACCTTCTAGCACAGATACGCAGTATTTT. Its translation is CASSFQPSSTDTQYF.

This clonotype appeared many times. The chain combines TRBV7-7 with TRBJ1-2, with D maybe TRBD1 (5 bases). V lost 9 bases, J lost 6 bases, and 23 bases lay in between. Looked up from germline, CDR1 is SSHAT and CDR2 is FNYEAQ (reference sequence). The CDR3 sequence is 15 residues long. In DNA, the CDR3 is TGTGCCAGTAGAATGCAGGGTTTGATCGGGGATGGCTACACCTTC. Translation gives CASRMQGLIGDGYTF.

This clonotype was observed many times. The chain combines TRBV6-1 with TRBJ2-1; D not certain. The CDR3 totals 13 residues. Germline loops: CDR1 MNHNS, CDR2 SASEGT. Trimming left V 7 bases short and J 0 bases short, with 7 bases between. The CDR3 DNA follows: TGTGCCAGCACTGAGAGCTCCTACAATGAGCAGTTCTTC. As protein: CASTESSYNEQFF.

The table lists this clonotype with many counts. DNA for the CDR3: TGTGCCAGCAGTTTAATAGGGGGCAGGGGGTCACCCGGCGGAGCTTTCTTT. Translated, it gives CASSLIGGRGSPGGAFF. The chain uses TRBV12-3 or TRBV12-4 and TRBJ1-1, with 7 positions matching TRBD1. Trimming removed 2 bases from V and 10 bases from J; junction bases left unmatched: 19. The CDR3 spans 17 residues.

The V and J genes are TRBV18 and TRBJ1-4; no clear D gene. The V end lost 2 bases, the J end lost 2 bases, and 6 bases lay between the germline ends. CDR3 size: 14 residues. The germline CDR1 and CDR2 sequences are KGHSH and LQKENI. As DNA, the CDR3 is TGTGCCAGCTCACCAGGAGTGACTAATGAAAAACTGTTTTTT. It specifies CASSPGVTNEKLFF.

This clonotype was seen a handful of times. The chain couples TRBV20-1 to TRBJ1-1; 8 bases are a match to TRBD1. The CDR3 sequence is 15 residues long. In germline, CDR1 is DFQATT, CDR2 SNEGSKA (reference sequence). V lost 3 bases and J lost 0; bases outside the gene matches: 6. Here the CDR3 reads CSARDMTGVNTEAFF. CDR3 DNA sequence: TGCAGTGCTAGGGATATGACAGGGGTGAACACTGAAGCTTTCTTT.

The chain recombines TRBV30 with TRBJ1-1, with D perhaps matching TRBD1 (5 bases). The germline gives CDR1 GTSNPN, CDR2 SVGIG (reference sequence). V gave up 4 bases and J gave up 0 bases, with 15 bases separating them. The length of the CDR3 is 15 residues. For the CDR3, the DNA is TGTGCCTGGACCCCCGACAGCCGTTTGAACACTGAAGCTTTCTTT. This codes for CAWTPDSRLNTEAFF.

This clonotype was detected many times. The V and J genes are TRBV20-1 and TRBJ1-2, with 7 bases that match TRBD1. Looked up from germline, CDR1 is DFQATT and CDR2 is SNEGSKA (reference sequence). V lost 4 bases and J lost 6; bases outside the gene matches: 5. The length of the CDR3 is 12 residues. As DNA, the CDR3 is TGCAGTGCTAACAGGGGAGAGGATGGCTACACCTTC. Translation: CSANRGEDGYTF.

A remark on this clonotype: Since a much larger clone is just one base distant, this may be a read error. This sequence joins TRBV20-1 and TRBJ2-7; weak D call: TRBD1 (6 bases). Trimming pared 5 bases from V and 1 base from J, leaving 18 bases between. The CDR3 is 15 amino acids. Germline V gene data show CDR1 as DFQATT and CDR2 as SNEGSKA (reference sequence). The chain's CDR3 is CSAPHMAGDSYEQYF. CDR3 DNA sequence: TGCAGTGCTCCTCATATGGCAGGGGATTCCTACGAGCAGTACTTC.

In its sample, this clonotype was seen a few times. The J gene is TRBJ2-3, the V gene TRBV6-5, with 13 nucleotides matching TRBD2. J gave up 1 base and V 2 bases, and 6 bases lay outside the gene matches. Germline V gene lookup returns CDR1 MNHEY and CDR2 SVGAGI. The CDR3 consists of 18 residues. The CDR3 region is CASSYPPTSGGGTDTQYF. CDR3 DNA: TGTGCCAGCAGTTACCCCCCTACTAGCGGGGGGGGCACAGATACGCAGTATTTT.

This clonotype has a count of ten or more. The CDR3 sequence: CSARKQVEAFF. The CDR3 nucleotides read TGCAGTGCTAGGAAGCAAGTTGAAGCTTTCTTT. The rearrangement uses TRBV20-1 and TRBJ1-1, with D uncertain. Germline V gene lookup returns CDR1 DFQATT and CDR2 SNEGSKA (reference sequence). With 3 bases removed from V and 7 bases from J, the gap between germline ends came to 9 bases. This CDR3 spans 11 amino acids.

With regard to this clonotype: One junction end does not reproduce the germline sequence, and a read error may be involved. The rearrangement links TRBV10-3 to TRBJ1-2, with 8 nucleotides matching TRBD1. The length of the CDR3 is 12 residues. Germline V gene data show CDR1 as ENHRY and CDR2 as SYGVKD. The CDR3 sequence is CATTGGDYAYTF. DNA of the CDR3: TGTGCCACAACAGGGGGAGACTATGCCTACACCTTC.

This sequence joins TRBV7-9 and TRBJ1-3, with D maybe TRBD1 (5 bases). This CDR3 spans 15 amino acids. From germline, CDR1 is SEHNR and CDR2 FQNEAQ (reference sequence). V was cut by 2 bases and J by 0 bases, with 8 bases left in between. In nucleotides, the CDR3 is TGTGCCAGCAGCTTACAGGGTAACTCTGGAAACACCATATATTTT. This translates into CASSLQGNSGNTIYF.

This clonotype was observed many times. This chain uses TRBV10-3 with TRBJ1-3, with D unresolved. Germline lookup yields CDR1 ENHRY and CDR2 SYGVKD. The CDR3 covers 14 residues. V lost 4 bases to trimming and J lost 0 bases, with 7 bases between them. CDR3 in DNA: TGTGCCATCAGTGCGGATCCCTCTGGAAACACCATATATTTT. It translates to CAISADPSGNTIYF.

This clonotype appeared many times. The chain joins TRBV6-5 to TRBJ2-2; 11 nucleotides agree with TRBD2. The CDR3 is made up of 15 amino acids. Trimming cost V 4 bases and J 5 bases; bases outside gene matches: 3. Looked up from germline, CDR1 is MNHEY and CDR2 is SVGAGI. The CDR3 nucleotides read TGTGCCAGCAGTTCTAGGACTAGCGGGACCGGGGAGCTGTTTTTT. Translated: CASSSRTSGTGELFF.

Ten or more counts support this clonotype. The rearrangement joins TRBV10-3 to TRBJ2-1, with 8 bases aligning to TRBD1. J gave up 2 bases and V 6 bases, and 6 bases lay outside the gene matches. Germline CDR1 ENHRY, CDR2 SYGVKD. The CDR3 consists of 15 residues. As DNA, the CDR3 is TGTGCCATCAGCCCTGTACAGGGGGCCTACAATGAGCAGTTCTTC. Protein product: CAISPVQGAYNEQFF.

Concerning this clonotype: This may arise from a read error, as a much more abundant clone is one base away. The chain links TRBV12-3 or TRBV12-4 to TRBJ1-1, with D hard to call. The CDR3 spans 12 residues. The CDR3 DNA is TGTGTCAGCAGTCCCCGGAGGACTGAAGCTTTCTTT. Its protein is CVSSPRRTEAFF.